One sample yielded the 20 T cell receptor beta chains listed below, sequenced in a study of T cell repertoires in cytomegalovirus infection. Each CDR3 protein is one row after TCRdb ran MiXCR on the reads. The table lists 150,000 to 200,000 distinct CDR3 sequences, about a tenth of them singletons, with about 4.6% in the top ten. Sample: PBMCs. All receptors derive from a human donor in good health (CMV status not recorded). Some clones in this sample may be carry-over from other donors' samples.

This clonotype has at least ten counts. CDR3 DNA: TGTGCCAGCAGTTGGGACAGGGAGGAAGGTCAGCCCCAGCATTTT. As protein: CASSWDREEGQPQHF. V and J are TRBV28 and TRBJ1-5; 9 bases are a match to TRBD1. CDR3 length: 15 amino acids. Germline V lookup: CDR1 MDHEN, CDR2 SYDVKM. V shed 4 bases, J shed 6 bases, and the junction held 7 bases outside the gene matches.

The chain couples TRBV30 to TRBJ1-5, with TRBD1 as a possible D gene (6 bases). The germline V and J ends were trimmed by 4 bases and 6 bases, with 16 bases remaining between them. The CDR3 extends over 14 amino acids. Germline CDR1 GTSNPN, CDR2 SVGIG (reference sequence). The CDR3 nucleotides read TGTGCCTGGACTGGGACAACCGAGGCTCAGCCCCAGCATTTT. Amino acid sequence: CAWTGTTEAQPQHF.

This clonotype showed up many times. The rearrangement uses TRBV6-6 and TRBJ1-2, with D hard to call. V lost 8 bases, J lost 5 bases, and 6 bases lay in between. Germline CDR1 and CDR2: MNHNY and SVGAGI (reference sequence). The CDR3 totals 10 residues. CDR3 sequence: CASLKYGYTF. DNA of the CDR3: TGTGCCAGCCTCAAGTATGGCTACACCTTC.

In its sample, this clonotype was seen many times. The CDR3 sequence: CASSLASGGGMNTEAFF. The CDR3 DNA reads TGTGCCAGCAGCTTAGCATCTGGCGGGGGAATGAACACTGAAGCTTTCTTT. The chain couples TRBV7-2 to TRBJ1-1; the D gene is possibly TRBD1 (5 bases). From germline, CDR1 is SGHTA and CDR2 FQGNSA. The CDR3 extends over 17 amino acids. V was cut by 0 bases and J by 0 bases, with 14 bases left in between.

This clonotype was recorded at least ten times. This chain joins TRBV30 and TRBJ1-1; the match to TRBD1 covers 10 bases. The CDR3 sequence is 15 residues long. The trim removed 4 bases at V and 5 bases at J, leaving 10 bases unmatched. The germline gives CDR1 GTSNPN, CDR2 SVGIG (reference sequence). CDR3 sequence reads: CAWTIRDRGRTEAFF. CDR3 nucleotides: TGTGCCTGGACTATCCGGGACAGGGGTCGGACTGAAGCTTTCTTT.

This clonotype was seen repeatedly, ten times or more. V gene TRBV7-9 combines with J gene TRBJ2-1; D gene uncertain. This CDR3 is built from 11 residues. The germline V and J ends were trimmed by 8 bases and 6 bases, with 8 bases remaining between them. Germline CDR1 is SEHNR and CDR2 is FQNEAQ (reference sequence). The CDR3 loop reads CASVVFNEQFF. The CDR3 DNA follows: TGTGCCAGCGTAGTATTCAATGAGCAGTTCTTC.

This clonotype showed up many times. The chain is built from TRBV7-2 and TRBJ1-1, with D unresolved. The CDR3 runs to 14 residues. The V and J ends lost 5 bases and 0 bases respectively, with 10 bases between them. Per the germline V gene, CDR1 is SGHTA and CDR2 is FQGNSA. The CDR3 spells CASSADTMNTEAFF. The CDR3 DNA sequence: TGTGCCAGCAGCGCCGACACCATGAACACTGAAGCTTTCTTT. The complete variable domain, with remaining parts taken from reference TRBV7-2 and TRBJ1-1, reads GAGVSQSPSNKVTEKGKDVELRCDPISGHTALYWYRQSLGQGLEFLIYFQGNSAPDKSGLPSDRFSAERTGGSVSTLTIQRTQQEDSAVYLCASSADTMNTEAFFGQGTRLTVV.

This clonotype was observed a few times. This chain connects TRBV28 to TRBJ2-5; D unresolved. The CDR3 has 14 amino acids. Trimming removed 4 bases from V and 5 bases from J, with 14 bases in between. Germline V gene sequence: CDR1 MDHEN, CDR2 SYDVKM. CDR3 nucleotides: TGTGCCAGCAGTTCACCAGTCGGTCCCGAGACCCAGTACTTC. It translates to CASSSPVGPETQYF.

A few counts support this clonotype. The chain uses TRBV25-1 and TRBJ1-2, with D possibly being TRBD1 (5 bases). CDR1 and CDR2 from the germline V gene are MGHDK and SYGVNS. The CDR3 totals 12 residues. Trimming took 10 bases from V and 6 from J, leaving 15 bases between them. The CDR3 DNA is TGTGCCACCTTGGACGGGACCAATGGCTACACCTTC. As protein: CATLDGTNGYTF.

About this clonotype itself: A much bigger clone sits one base away, suggesting this may be a read error. Lacking the conserved final phenylalanine or tryptophan, this CDR3 likely reflects a read error. The chain couples TRBV12-3 or TRBV12-4 to TRBJ2-3, with 8 bases aligning to TRBD1. The trim removed 1 base at V and 5 bases at J, leaving 2 bases unmatched. The CDR3 contains 14 residues. DNA of the CDR3: TGTGCCAGCAGTTTAGGGGGACAGGAAGATACGCAGTATTGT. This codes for CASSLGGQEDTQYC.

The table lists this clonotype with many counts. This sequence joins TRBV7-2 and TRBJ2-7, with TRBD2 identical over 10 bases. V gave up 5 bases and J gave up 2 bases; unmatched junction bases: 6. This CDR3 has 15 residues. Germline CDR1 SGHTA, CDR2 FQGNSA. The DNA for the CDR3 is TGTGCCAGCAGCGAGGCCGGACTAGCGGCCTACGAGCAGTACTTC. It is translated as CASSEAGLAAYEQYF.

The rearrangement links TRBV27 to TRBJ1-1; D gene unclear. Germline V CDR1 and CDR2: MNHEY, SMNVEV (reference sequence). V was shortened by 6 bases and J by 0 bases, with 2 bases between the two germline ends. The CDR3 runs 11 residues. CDR3 nucleotides: TGTGCCAGCAGAATGAACACTGAAGCTTTCTTT. Translated: CASRMNTEAFF.

This clonotype was picked up many times. The rearrangement joins TRBV7-8 to TRBJ1-5; a weak D match, TRBD1 (5 bases). With 5 bases removed from V and 5 bases from J, the gap between germline ends came to 10 bases. Germline V lookup: CDR1 SGHVS, CDR2 FQNEAQ. The CDR3 is made up of 13 amino acids. CDR3 region: CASSIKTDQPQHF. The CDR3 DNA follows: TGTGCCAGCAGCATAAAGACAGATCAGCCCCAGCATTTT.

This clonotype was counted at least ten times. V gene TRBV29-1 combines with J gene TRBJ2-5; no definite D call. The germline V gene encodes CDR1 SQVTM and CDR2 ANQGSEA. The length of the CDR3 is 12 residues. V lost 4 bases and J lost 4, with 10 bases in between. The CDR3 sequence: CSVVPALETQYF. DNA of the CDR3: TGCAGCGTTGTGCCAGCGCTAGAGACCCAGTACTTC.

The rearrangement uses TRBV29-1 and TRBJ1-2, with TRBD1 as a possible D gene (6 bases). In germline, CDR1 is SQVTM, CDR2 ANQGSEA. Between the trimmed V and J ends, which lost 5 bases and 1 base, there was a span of 8 bases. CDR3 size: 12 residues. Here the CDR3 reads CSVLQGNYGYTF. As DNA, the CDR3 is TGCAGCGTTCTACAGGGTAACTATGGCTACACCTTC.

This clonotype appeared a few times. The gene calls are TRBV7-2 and TRBJ1-6, with D unclear. Trimming left V 3 bases short and J 6 bases short, with 9 bases between. The CDR3 runs 14 residues. Germline loops: CDR1 SGHTA, CDR2 FQGNSA. CDR3 nucleotide sequence: TGTGCCAGCAGCTTGGGAACAGTTAATTCACCCCTCCACTTT. As protein: CASSLGTVNSPLHF.

At least ten counts were recorded for this clonotype. V usage is TRBV24-1 and J usage is TRBJ1-2, with no clear D. The CDR3 runs 13 residues. Trimming took 4 bases from V and 4 from J, leaving 9 bases between them. Germline V gene data show CDR1 as KGHDR and CDR2 as SFDVKD. CDR3 nucleotides: TGTGCCACCAGTGACGGCGGTGTCTATGGCTACACCTTC. Residues: CATSDGGVYGYTF.

This clonotype was picked up many times. V usage is TRBV7-8 and J usage is TRBJ2-6; D gene ambiguous. Trimming took 0 bases from V and 2 from J, leaving 5 bases between them. The germline CDR1 and CDR2 sequences are SGHVS and FQNEAQ. This CDR3 has 15 residues. DNA of the CDR3: TGTGCCAGCAGCTTAGCTGGCACTGGGGCCAACGTCCTGACTTTC. Amino acids: CASSLAGTGANVLTF.

This clonotype was counted many times. The chain carries TRBV18 and TRBJ2-4; TRBD1 or TRBD2 may be the D gene (5 bases each). Germline V gene sequence: CDR1 KGHSH, CDR2 LQKENI. Trimming took off 2 bases at V and 7 bases at J, with 12 bases between the two ends. CDR3 length equals 14 residues. CDR3 residues: CASSPTSGTNIQYF. CDR3 nucleotide sequence: TGTGCCAGCTCACCAACATCCGGGACCAACATTCAGTACTTC. Combining the CDR3 with reference TRBV18 and TRBJ2-4 gives the whole variable domain NAGVMQNPRHLVRRRGQEARLRCSPMKGHSHVYWYRQLPEEGLKFMVYLQKENIIDESGMPKERFSAEFPKEGPSILRIQQVVRGDSAAYFCASSPTSGTNIQYFGAGTRLSVL.

This clonotype was observed a handful of times. The J gene is TRBJ2-2, the V gene TRBV18, with D perhaps being TRBD1 or TRBD2 (5 bases each). CDR1 KGHSH and CDR2 LQKENI come from the germline V gene. The CDR3 length is 15 residues. Between the trimmed V and J ends, which lost 3 bases and 4 bases, there was a span of 12 bases. The CDR3: CASSPQTRGTGELFF. The CDR3 DNA reads as TGTGCCAGCTCACCTCAAACTAGGGGCACCGGGGAGCTGTTTTTT.